These 27 T cell receptor beta chains were sequenced from one sample in a study of cytomegalovirus exposure and HLA in healthy donors. In the PCR, 60 Vbeta and 13 Jbeta primers were used. Sequencing used immunoSEQ multiplex PCR; TCRdb keeps in-frame clones, though not all of them. The data hold 100,000 to 150,000 clones, with approximately 78% observed a single time. Sequencing was done on a sample of PBMCs. The source of these receptors is a middle-aged man in good health and CMV-seronegative.

This clone was counted between two and nine times. V is TRBV7-2 and J is TRBJ2-7; 9 bases line up with TRBD1. J gave up 2 bases and V 1 base, and 3 bases lay outside the gene matches. The CDR3 consists of 15 residues. Germline assignment: CDR1 SGHTA and CDR2 FQGNSA. The CDR3 sequence: CASSLGGQGPYEQYF. CDR3 DNA: TGTGCCAGCAGCTTAGGCGGACAGGGGCCCTACGAGCAGTACTTC.

The rearrangement uses TRBV9 and TRBJ1-4; 9 nucleotides agree with TRBD1. With V trimmed by 4 bases and J by 8 bases, 24 bases remained unmatched. CDR1 is SGDLS, CDR2 YYNGEE, per germline. The CDR3 has 20 amino acids. The CDR3 coding sequence is TGTGCCAGCAGCACCCCGGGTGACACAGGGGGCGGACTTAAGAGCGAAAAACTGTTTTTT. This codes for CASSTPGDTGGGLKSEKLFF.

The chain carries TRBV9 and TRBJ1-6, with a tentative D call TRBD1 (5 bases). Deletions cut 4 bases from V and 8 bases from J, with 19 bases between. Germline V gene data show CDR1 as SGDLS and CDR2 as YYNGEE. CDR3 length: 16 amino acids. The CDR3 is CASSSARGGNHSPLHF. CDR3 nucleotide sequence: TGTGCCAGCAGCTCCGCGCGGGGGGGGAACCATTCACCCCTCCACTTT.

The chain uses TRBV29-1 and TRBJ2-5; the match to TRBD1 covers 8 bases. The ends lost 6 bases at V and 5 bases at J; junction bases unmatched: 14. CDR3 length equals 15 residues. Germline loops: CDR1 SQVTM, CDR2 ANQGSEA. In DNA, the CDR3 is TGCAGCGTAGTAACAGGGGGATCTTTGTGGGAGACCCAGTACTTC. Protein sequence: CSVVTGGSLWETQYF. The whole variable domain, filled in from reference TRBV29-1 and TRBJ2-5, reads SAVISQKPSRDICQRGTSLTIQCQVDSQVTMMFWYRQQPGQSLTLIATANQGSEATYESGFVIDKFPISRPNLTFSTLTVSNMSPEDSSIYLCSVVTGGSLWETQYFGPGTRLLVL.

The rearrangement joins TRBV5-5 to TRBJ1-3; D unresolved. CDR3 length: 16 amino acids. Germline CDR1 reads SGHKS; CDR2 reads YYEKEE (reference sequence). Trimming took 3 bases from V and 2 from J, leaving 15 bases between them. CDR3 bases: TGTGCCAGCAGCTCACGGGTGACGGCGGCTGGAAACACCATATATTTT. Its translation is CASSSRVTAAGNTIYF.

The chain recombines TRBV27 with TRBJ1-2; 7 bases map to TRBD1. The J segment lost 8 bases and the V segment lost 2 bases, leaving 8 bases of the junction unmatched. Germline V gene sequence: CDR1 MNHEY, CDR2 SMNVEV (reference sequence). The CDR3 has 14 amino acids. Here the CDR3 DNA reads TGTGCCAGCAGTTTAGGAGGGGGCCTCGGGGGCTACACCTTC. Residues: CASSLGGGLGGYTF.

The chain recombines TRBV6-5 with TRBJ1-2, with TRBD1 identical over 9 bases. The CDR3 sequence is 15 residues long. CDR1 MNHEY and CDR2 SVGAGI come from the germline V gene. The V gene end was trimmed by 6 bases and the J gene end by 8 bases; junction bases not matched to a gene: 13. CDR3 nucleotide sequence: TGTGCCAGCAGCGAAACCGGGACAGGGCGAAGGGGCTACACCTTC. This gives the protein CASSETGTGRRGYTF.

This chain connects TRBV15 to TRBJ2-7; 7 nucleotides match TRBD2. Per germline, CDR1 LNHNV and CDR2 YYDKDF (reference sequence). The CDR3 contains 14 residues. The junction had 7 bases not matched to a gene; V was cut back by 8 bases and J by 0 bases. CDR3 nucleotide sequence: TGTGCCACCTCTACAGGCGGGAGCTCCTACGAGCAGTACTTC. It is translated as CATSTGGSSYEQYF.

The chain couples TRBV2 to TRBJ1-5; the D is unclear. V lost 2 bases and J lost 4, with 9 bases in between. Germline assignment: CDR1 SNHLY and CDR2 FYNNEI. The CDR3 spans 14 residues. The CDR3 protein is CASSERQDNQPQHF. CDR3 bases: TGTGCCAGCAGTGAAAGGCAGGATAATCAGCCCCAGCATTTT.

CDR3 in amino acids: CATSRGQINQPQHF. DNA for the CDR3: TGTGCCACCAGCAGAGGGCAGATTAATCAGCCCCAGCATTTT. The rearrangement joins TRBV15 to TRBJ1-5; D not certain. The CDR3 covers 14 residues. Looked up from germline, CDR1 is LNHNV and CDR2 is YYDKDF (reference sequence). The germline V and J ends were trimmed by 1 base and 4 bases, with 8 bases remaining between them.

Concerning this clone itself: The junction departs from the called germline gene at one end, perhaps through a read error. This sequence joins TRBV9 and TRBJ1-2; D possibly corresponds to TRBD1 (5 bases). CDR1 is SGDLS and CDR2 is YYNGEE in the germline V gene. The CDR3 totals 15 residues. CDR3 loop: CASSVGGAGSYGYIF. The CDR3 DNA is TGTGCCAGCAGCGTAGGAGGGGCGGGAAGCTATGGCTACATCTTC.

The chain is built from TRBV28 and TRBJ2-7; D is perhaps TRBD2 (6 bases). Per the germline V gene, CDR1 is MDHEN and CDR2 is SYDVKM. The CDR3 is 16 residues long. V lost 5 bases and J 2 bases, leaving 19 bases between the germline ends. The CDR3 DNA reads as TGTGCCAGCAGTCCCTTGGGGGGTTACCTCCCCTACGAGCAGTACTTC. This translates into CASSPLGGYLPYEQYF.

The chain couples TRBV7-9 to TRBJ1-1; the D gene is possibly TRBD1 (5 bases). The germline V and J ends were trimmed by 6 bases and 1 base, with 9 bases remaining between them. This CDR3 spans 13 amino acids. Germline V gene sequence: CDR1 SEHNR, CDR2 FQNEAQ (reference sequence). The CDR3 sequence is CASRSGQNTEAFF. CDR3 DNA sequence: TGTGCCAGCAGGTCCGGACAGAACACTGAAGCTTTCTTT.

The chain has TRBV7-8 and TRBJ2-5; 8 positions match TRBD1. The CDR3 runs 16 residues. Trimming cost V 2 bases and J 3 bases; bases outside gene matches: 8. Germline CDR1 is SGHVS and CDR2 is FQNEAQ. The CDR3 reads CASSLLGNRGKETQYF. In DNA, the CDR3 is TGTGCCAGCAGCTTACTCGGTAACAGGGGGAAAGAGACCCAGTACTTC.

This clone occurred a few times. CDR3 protein: CASSLVGQGGYEQYF. The CDR3 DNA reads as TGTGCCAGCAGTTTAGTGGGACAGGGGGGCTACGAGCAGTACTTC. The chain is built from TRBV28 and TRBJ2-7, with 11 bases fitting TRBD1. J lost 3 bases, V lost 2 bases, and 3 bases had no gene match. This CDR3 contains 15 residues. The germline gives CDR1 MDHEN, CDR2 SYDVKM.

The table lists this clone with a few counts. The chain is built from TRBV5-1 and TRBJ2-5; TRBD2 aligns across 12 bases. Germline CDR1 SGHRS, CDR2 YFSETQ. With V trimmed by 0 bases and J by 2 bases, 2 bases remained unmatched. The CDR3 loop spans 16 amino acids. CDR3 sequence: CASSLGGLAGQETQYF. DNA for the CDR3: TGCGCCAGCAGCTTGGGCGGACTAGCGGGGCAAGAGACCCAGTACTTC.

The chain combines TRBV6-5 with TRBJ1-4, with D uncertain. The CDR3 extends over 15 amino acids. V was cut by 0 bases and J by 8 bases, with 13 bases left in between. Germline V lookup: CDR1 MNHEY, CDR2 SVGAGI. The CDR3 bases are TGTGCCAGCAGTTACTCGATATACCCCCAGGAAAAACTGTTTTTT. Residues: CASSYSIYPQEKLFF.

The chain uses TRBV15 and TRBJ1-1, with D possibly being TRBD1 (5 bases). CDR3 length: 14 amino acids. Trimming stripped 5 bases from V and 4 bases from J, with 14 bases between. CDR1 is LNHNV, CDR2 YYDKDF, per germline (reference sequence). The CDR3 DNA reads TGTGCCACCAGCTCCCAGGGACTAGGCACTGAAGCTTTCTTT. Its protein is CATSSQGLGTEAFF.

This chain links TRBV15 with TRBJ2-6; a weak D match, TRBD1 (6 bases). Germline CDR1 is LNHNV and CDR2 is YYDKDF (reference sequence). CDR3 length: 16 amino acids. V shed 4 bases and J shed 0 bases, with 10 bases lying between them. CDR3 nucleotide sequence: TGTGCCACCAGCACTGGACAGTCCTCTGGGGCCAACGTCCTGACTTTC. Translation: CATSTGQSSGANVLTF.

The chain joins TRBV11-1 to TRBJ2-5, with 8 bases that match TRBD1. Germline-derived CDR1 and CDR2 are SGHAT and FQDESV (reference sequence). V shed 4 bases, J shed 2 bases, and the junction held 6 bases outside the gene matches. The CDR3 is 15 amino acids. The CDR3, as DNA: TGTGCCAGCAGCTCCTTGACAGGGGTACAAGAGACCCAGTACTTC. As protein: CASSSLTGVQETQYF.

This rearrangement joins TRBV6-5 to TRBJ1-2, with 9 bases identical to TRBD1. Germline CDR1 MNHEY, CDR2 SVGAGI. This CDR3 region has 15 residues. V trimming: 2 bases; J trimming: 8 bases; junction bases outside the gene matches: 9. DNA for the CDR3: TGTGCCAGCAGTTACACAGCACAGGGGGCGGAGGGCTACACCTTC. Protein: CASSYTAQGAEGYTF.

This chain uses TRBV20-1 with TRBJ2-2; D remains unclear. Deletions cut 3 bases from V and 8 bases from J, with 7 bases between. CDR1 is DFQATT, CDR2 SNEGSKA, per germline (reference sequence). This CDR3 spans 11 amino acids. CDR3 coding DNA: TGCAGTGCTAGCCGAGGTGGGGAGCTGTTTTTT. Translation: CSASRGGELFF.

Concerning this clone: One junction end disagrees with the germline gene, perhaps due to a read error. The genes are TRBV4-1 and TRBJ1-1; perhaps TRBD1 as D (6 bases). This CDR3 is 14 amino acids long. The germline gives CDR1 MGHRA, CDR2 YSYEKL. The CDR3 DNA reads TGTGCCAGCAGCCCGCAACAGGGATCCGCTGAAGCTTTCTTT. Translated: CASSPQQGSAEAFF.

J is TRBJ2-7 and V is TRBV2; 9 positions match TRBD1. The CDR3 contains 15 residues. The V and J ends lost 4 bases and 4 bases, in that order; junction bases with no gene match: 8. The germline V gene encodes CDR1 SNHLY and CDR2 FYNNEI. The chain's CDR3 is CASSASGQGPYEQYF. CDR3 sequence (DNA): TGTGCCAGCAGTGCATCGGGACAGGGACCATACGAGCAGTACTTC. The variable domain in full, completed from reference TRBV2 and TRBJ2-7, reads EPEVTQTPSHQVTQMGQEVILRCVPISNHLYFYWYRQILGQKVEFLVSFYNNEISEKSEIFDDQFSVERPDGSNFTLKIRSTKLEDSAMYFCASSASGQGPYEQYFGPGTRLTVT.

The rearrangement joins TRBV7-9 to TRBJ1-1; 10 nucleotides match TRBD1. The CDR3 is 16 residues long. The V gene end was trimmed by 5 bases and the J gene end by 0 bases; junction bases not matched to a gene: 6. CDR1 SEHNR and CDR2 FQNEAQ come from the germline V gene (reference sequence). CDR3 sequence: CASSPGGQGLNTEAFF. CDR3 DNA: TGTGCCAGCAGCCCGGGGGGACAGGGGTTGAACACTGAAGCTTTCTTT.

V and J are TRBV28 and TRBJ2-4; D perhaps matches TRBD2 (5 bases). V shed 3 bases and J shed 3 bases, with 15 bases lying between them. Germline V CDR1 and CDR2: MDHEN, SYDVKM. The CDR3 has 16 amino acids. The CDR3 loop is CASSFEPGKDKNIQYF. The CDR3 bases are TGTGCCAGCAGTTTTGAGCCGGGGAAGGACAAAAACATTCAGTACTTC.

The V call is TRBV7-2, the J call TRBJ1-1, with a possible D match to TRBD1 (6 bases). V was trimmed by 5 bases and J by 6 bases, leaving 16 bases between them. Germline lookup yields CDR1 SGHTA and CDR2 FQGNSA. The CDR3 length is 14 residues. CDR3 loop: CASSRKTGKAEAFF. CDR3 nucleotide sequence: TGTGCCAGCAGCCGAAAAACAGGGAAGGCTGAAGCTTTCTTT.